These T cell receptor beta chains were read from a single sample in a study of cytomegalovirus exposure and HLA in healthy donors. TCRdb keeps only in-frame clones here, not all; method: immunoSEQ multiplex PCR. Among approximately 220,000 clones listed, about 83% were seen once. The sample comprised PBMCs. Source of these receptors: a man younger than 30 in good health and CMV-seronegative. CDR3s include the opening cysteine and the closing phenylalanine or tryptophan. Fields, in order: D gene, V gene, J gene, CDR3 length, clone size, CDR3 DNA, CDR3 protein. The D gene is left open where the match is weak. Expanded clones get a size class; other rows say once, few or many, or leave the size out.

NA	TRBV4-3	TRBJ2-1	20	NA	TGCGCCAGCAGCCAAGATTCGACCTATGGCGTAGGTGGCGGTGCCGATGAGCAGTTCTTC	CASSQDSTYGVGGGADEQFF
TRBD2	TRBV19	TRBJ2-1	14	NA	TGTGCCAGTAGTCCAGGACTAGCTGGGAATGAGCAGTTCTTC	CASSPGLAGNEQFF
TRBD1	TRBV11-2	TRBJ2-7	13	NA	TGTGCCAGCAGCTTAGAGAACAGGGGCGAGCAGTACTTC	CASSLENRGEQYF
NA	TRBV7-2	TRBJ2-1	15	NA	TGTGCCAGCAGCTACTCTCGAGGGCTCTACAATGAGCAGTTCTTC	CASSYSRGLYNEQFF
TRBD1	TRBV4-3	TRBJ2-7	15	few	TGCGCCAGCAGCGCAAGTTGGGACAGTGCCTACGAGCAGTACTTC	CASSASWDSAYEQYF
NA	TRBV29-1	TRBJ2-7	13	NA	TGCAGCGTTGAAGATGCTCAGGGAAGGGTTACGTACTTC	CSVEDAQGRVTYF
TRBD1	TRBV7-2	TRBJ1-2	15	once	TGTGCCAGCAGCCCTACATCCAGGGGGCTGGGTGGCTACACCTTC	CASSPTSRGLGGYTF
TRBD1	TRBV18	TRBJ1-1	16	once	TGTGCCAGCTCACCATATAAGACAGGGAGTAACACTGAAGCTTTCTTT	CASSPYKTGSNTEAFF
TRBD2	TRBV10-3	TRBJ2-1	16	NA	TGTGCCATCAGTGGGGGTAGCGGGGGGTTCTACAATGAGCAGTTCTTC	CAISGGSGGFYNEQFF
TRBD1	TRBV6-5	TRBJ1-6	14	NA	TGTGCCAGCAGTTACCGACAGGGCAATTCACCCCTCCACTTT	CASSYRQGNSPLHF
NA	TRBV6-6	TRBJ2-2	12	NA	TGTGCCAGCAGTTCCCGCAGGGCGGAGCTGTTTTTT	CASSSRRAELFF
NA	TRBV21-1	TRBJ1-5	16	NA	TGTGCCAGCACCCCAAGAGGCAGGGCCATCAATCAGCCCCAGCATTTT	CASTPRGRAINQPQHF
NA	TRBV27	TRBJ2-7	11	few	TGTGCCAGCAGTAGAGTGAACGAGCAGTACTTC	CASSRVNEQYF
TRBD2	TRBV10-3	TRBJ2-7	16	NA	TGTGCCATCAGTGCTAATCTAGCGGGGGGTTCCTACGAGCAGTACTTC	CAISANLAGGSYEQYF
NA	TRBV19	TRBJ2-7	13	NA	TGTGCCAGTAATGAGGGAGCCTCCTACGAGCAGTACTTC	CASNEGASYEQYF
TRBD2	TRBV28	TRBJ2-7	15	NA	TGTGCCAGCAGCTCCGGGACTAGCGCGTCCTACGAGCAGTACTTC	CASSSGTSASYEQYF
TRBD2	TRBV7-2	TRBJ2-5	15	NA	TGTGCCAGCAGCTTAGTAGGACTAGCGGTGGGGACCCAGTACTTC	CASSLVGLAVGTQYF
NA	TRBV18	TRBJ2-7	12	NA	TGTGCCAGCTCACCAGAACCTAGCGAGCAGTACTTC	CASSPEPSEQYF
NA	TRBV7-3	TRBJ2-7	15	NA	TGTGCCAGCAGCTTAACGGCAGGGAATTGGGACGAGCAGTACTTC	CASSLTAGNWDEQYF
TRBD2	TRBV15	TRBJ2-1	15	NA	TGTGCCACCAGCAGAGCGGGGGGGCGCACGTATGAGCAGTTCTTC	CATSRAGGRTYEQFF
TRBD1	TRBV2	TRBJ2-7	13	few	TGTGCCAGCACGTGGGACAGGGCGATCGAGCAGTACTTC	CASTWDRAIEQYF
NA	TRBV5-1	TRBJ2-5	13	NA	TGCGCCAGCACGACCCCTAGAGGAGAGACCCAGTACTTC	CASTTPRGETQYF
NA	TRBV7-8	TRBJ2-2	13	few	TGTGCCAGCAGCTTAGCCTCCACCGGGGAGCTGTTTTTT	CASSLASTGELFF
NA	TRBV9	TRBJ2-1	14	NA	TGTGCCAGCAGCCCTAGAGGTGGGGCTAGTGAGCAGTTCTTC	CASSPRGGASEQFF
TRBD1	TRBV29-1	TRBJ2-2	13	NA	TGCAGCGTGGGACAGGGGGCCACCGGGGAGCTGTTTTTT	CSVGQGATGELFF
TRBD1	TRBV27	TRBJ2-7	14	few	TGTGCCAGCAGTTTATCTGGACAGGTCTCCGAGCAGTACTTC	CASSLSGQVSEQYF
NA	TRBV4-1	TRBJ2-1	17	few	TGCGCCAGCAGCCAAGAGAGGAGGGGCGTTACCTACAATGAGCAGTTCTTC	CASSQERRGVTYNEQFF
TRBD2	TRBV29-1	TRBJ2-3	18	NA	TGCAGCGTCGGCCTGACCTCTAGCGGGAAAGAATTCCCAGATACGCAGTATTTT	CSVGLTSSGKEFPDTQYF
NA	TRBV2	TRBJ1-5	17	NA	TGTGCCAGCAGTGAAGGTGCTCCCACTAATAGCAATCAGCCCCAGCATTTT	CASSEGAPTNSNQPQHF
TRBD2	TRBV9	TRBJ2-7	16	NA	TGTGCCAGCAGCTCCAAGGAAGGACTAGCGGGCTACGAGCAGTACTTC	CASSSKEGLAGYEQYF
NA	TRBV27	TRBJ1-5	14	NA	TGTGCCAGCAGTCCGACAGGTAGCAATCAGCCCCAGCATTTT	CASSPTGSNQPQHF
NA	TRBV30	TRBJ2-7	15	NA	TGTGCCTGGAGTGTACGTGCAGGGAGGTCCTACGAGCAGTACTTC	CAWSVRAGRSYEQYF
NA	TRBV7-2	TRBJ1-1	14	NA	TGTGCCAGCAGCTTCTCACCATTAGACACTGAAGCTTTCTTT	CASSFSPLDTEAFF
NA	TRBV5-6	TRBJ2-1	15	once	TGTGCCAGCAGCTTGTGGGGAGGTGGGGGGAATGAGCAGTTCTTC	CASSLWGGGGNEQFF
NA	TRBV7-2	TRBJ2-5	15	NA	TGTGCCAGCAGCCGCAATGCGGGGGCGGGGGAGACCCAGTACTTC	CASSRNAGAGETQYF